Below, 25 T cell receptor beta chains from the same sample are listed, as sequenced in a study of CD8 T cells in Susac syndrome. Reverse transcription of about 0.45 to 1 ug RNA was performed with random hexamers. Using its own MiXCR run on the immunoSEQ multiplex PCR reads, TCRdb lists one record per CDR3 protein. The sample shows approximately 57,000 distinct CDR3 sequences, 95% of them seen only once. The sequencing input was CD8+ T cells from PBMCs. The receptors stem from a human donor with Susac syndrome.

CDR3 sequence: CASSSPVVDSRPFEAFF. CDR3 nucleotide sequence: TGTGCCAGCAGTTCCCCCGTCGTGGACAGTCGCCCATTTGAAGCTTTCTTT. The V call is TRBV28, the J call TRBJ1-1; tentative D call: TRBD1 (6 bases). Germline CDR1 is MDHEN and CDR2 is SYDVKM. V was pared by 4 bases and J by 7 bases, with 25 bases between. The CDR3 totals 17 residues.

This sequence joins TRBV15 and TRBJ1-4; no clear D gene. The CDR3 runs to 13 residues. The germline V and J ends were trimmed by 0 bases and 7 bases, with 6 bases remaining between them. The V gene's germline CDR1 is LNHNV and CDR2 YYDKDF (reference sequence). DNA for the CDR3: TGTGCCACCAGCAGAGATTTAACTGAAAAACTGTTTTTT. Amino acids: CATSRDLTEKLFF.

This clonotype was observed a single time. The rearrangement links TRBV6-6 to TRBJ2-3; D assignment may be TRBD1 or TRBD2 (5 bases each). CDR1 is MNHNY, CDR2 SVGAGI, per germline (reference sequence). V dropped 7 bases and J dropped 3 bases, with 14 bases sitting between them. This CDR3 has 14 amino acids. The CDR3 region has the DNA TGTGCCAGCACCCATCCGGGGCAAACAGATACGCAGTATTTT. Its protein is CASTHPGQTDTQYF.

V is TRBV30 and J is TRBJ2-7, with TRBD1 matching 7 bases. Germline values: CDR1 GTSNPN, CDR2 SVGIG (reference sequence). Germline trimming cut 2 bases from V and 3 bases from J; bases unmatched to any gene: 10. The CDR3 contains 15 residues. The CDR3 bases are TGTGCCTGGAGTCGGATGACAGGGACGGGCTACGAGCAGTACTTC. The encoded protein is CAWSRMTGTGYEQYF.

The chain is built from TRBV14 and TRBJ2-3; D is unresolved. The CDR3 is 15 residues long. Germline V gene data show CDR1 as SGHDN and CDR2 as FVKESK. V was trimmed by 0 bases and J by 5 bases, leaving 12 bases between them. CDR3 residues: CASSQDFGWGDTQYF. In DNA, the CDR3 is TGTGCCAGCAGCCAAGATTTTGGGTGGGGAGATACGCAGTATTTT.

DNA for the CDR3: TGTGCCAGCAGTTACTGGACAGGAGAAGCTTTCTTT. It encodes CASSYWTGEAFF. The V call is TRBV6-6, the J call TRBJ1-1, with 7 bases identical to TRBD1. V shed 1 base, J shed 8 bases, and the junction held 1 base outside the gene matches. Germline loops: CDR1 MNHNY, CDR2 SVGAGI (reference sequence). The CDR3 consists of 12 residues.

The V and J genes are TRBV30 and TRBJ1-6; 8 nucleotides line up with TRBD1. The J segment lost 7 bases and the V segment lost 8 bases, leaving 10 bases of the junction unmatched. This CDR3 region has 14 residues. CDR1 is GTSNPN, CDR2 SVGIG, per germline (reference sequence). CDR3 coding DNA: TGTGCCCTGCCCGGACAGGGTGCGAATTCACCCCTCCACTTT. Translated, it gives CALPGQGANSPLHF.

DNA for the CDR3: TGTGCCAGCAGCATTAGCAGAGGGGGCGCTTCCGGGGAGCTGTTTTTT. Its translation is CASSISRGGASGELFF. The rearrangement joins TRBV9 to TRBJ2-2; 7 nucleotides agree with TRBD1. Looked up from germline, CDR1 is SGDLS and CDR2 is YYNGEE. This CDR3 spans 16 amino acids. The V segment lost 4 bases and the J segment 6 bases; nucleotides outside the gene matches: 12.

The genes are TRBV7-9 and TRBJ1-2; 10 bases agree with TRBD1. Germline V gives CDR1 SEHNR, CDR2 FQNEAQ (reference sequence). The CDR3 contains 15 residues. The ends lost 5 bases at V and 0 bases at J; junction bases unmatched: 3. The CDR3 DNA follows: TGTGCCAGCAGCGGGACAGGGGAAACTAACTATGGCTACACCTTC. It codes for CASSGTGETNYGYTF. The entire variable domain, with the rest obtained from reference TRBV7-9 and TRBJ1-2, is as follows: DTGVSQNPRHKITKRGQNVTFRCDPISEHNRLYWYRQTLGQGPEFLTYFQNEAQLEKSRLLSDRFSAERPKGSFSTLEIQRTEQGDSAMYLCASSGTGETNYGYTFGSGTRLTVV.

The rearrangement joins TRBV7-8 to TRBJ2-1; D is perhaps TRBD1 or TRBD2 (5 bases each). Trimming stripped 2 bases from V and 6 bases from J, with 14 bases between. The CDR3 covers 15 residues. Germline-derived CDR1 and CDR2 are SGHVS and FQNEAQ. The CDR3 is CASSLSITGPNEQFF. In DNA, the CDR3 is TGTGCCAGCAGCTTAAGTATCACGGGACCCAATGAGCAGTTCTTC. Complete variable domain (other parts from reference TRBV7-8 and TRBJ2-1): GAGVSQSPRYKVAKRGQDVALRCDPISGHVSLFWYQQALGQGPEFLTYFQNEAQLDKSGLPSDRFFAERPEGSVSTLKIQRTQQEDSAVYLCASSLSITGPNEQFFGPGTRLTVL.

This rearrangement joins TRBV7-6 to TRBJ2-1; 13 positions agree with TRBD2. The CDR3 consists of 16 residues. Germline V gene lookup returns CDR1 SGHVS and CDR2 FNYEAQ. V shed 1 base and J 4 bases; nucleotides not matched to a gene: 1. The CDR3 DNA is TGTGCCAGCAGCTTAGGGACTAGCGGGAGATACAATGAGCAGTTCTTC. This translates into CASSLGTSGRYNEQFF.

The chain recombines TRBV12-3 or TRBV12-4 with TRBJ2-7, with 9 nucleotides matching TRBD2. The CDR3 has 17 amino acids. The trim removed 5 bases at V and 0 bases at J, leaving 11 bases unmatched. The CDR3 coding sequence is TGTGCCAGCAGTCCCGTGGCGGGGGGGCTTATCTCCTACGAGCAGTACTTC. Amino acid sequence: CASSPVAGGLISYEQYF.

This clonotype was recorded only once. The J gene is TRBJ1-1, the V gene TRBV20-1, with TRBD1 as a possible D gene (5 bases). Germline V lookup: CDR1 DFQATT, CDR2 SNEGSKA (reference sequence). Deletions cut 5 bases from V and 4 bases from J, with 17 bases between. This CDR3 is 14 amino acids long. Here the CDR3 DNA reads TGCAGTGCTGAGGGACCACAAGTCAGCACTGAAGCTTTCTTT. It codes for CSAEGPQVSTEAFF.

A word on this clonotype: One end of the junction fails to match germline, which may point to a read error. The J gene is TRBJ2-7, the V gene TRBV25-1; perhaps TRBD1 as D (6 bases). The CDR3 has 12 amino acids. Germline values: CDR1 MGHDK, CDR2 SYGVNS. The CDR3, as DNA: TGCGCCAGCAGAGCAGGGGTTTTCGAGCAGTACTTC. Its protein product is CASRAGVFEQYF.

This clonotype is a singleton in its sample. The chain uses TRBV19 and TRBJ2-1, with D possibly matching TRBD1 (5 bases). CDR1 is LNHDA, CDR2 SQIVND, per germline (reference sequence). V was pared by 5 bases and J by 7 bases, with 18 bases between. This CDR3 is 15 amino acids long. CDR3: CASSVTTGVWNEQFF. DNA for the CDR3: TGTGCCAGTAGTGTCACAACAGGAGTTTGGAATGAGCAGTTCTTC. Full variable domain (rest looked up from reference TRBV19 and TRBJ2-1): DGGITQSPKYLFRKEGQNVTLSCEQNLNHDAMYWYRQDPGQGLRLIYYSQIVNDFQKGDIAEGYSVSREKKESFPLTVTSAQKNPTAFYLCASSVTTGVWNEQFFGPGTRLTVL.

This sequence joins TRBV2 and TRBJ2-2; D gene unclear. The CDR3 has 14 residues. Germline assignment: CDR1 SNHLY and CDR2 FYNNEI. The V gene lost 3 bases and the J gene lost 3 bases, with 8 bases spanning the gap. CDR3 loop: CASSDFPDTGELFF. The CDR3 nucleotides read TGTGCCAGCAGTGATTTCCCAGACACCGGGGAGCTGTTTTTT.

The chain combines TRBV15 with TRBJ2-7; a weak D match, TRBD1 (5 bases). Germline V CDR1 and CDR2: LNHNV, YYDKDF (reference sequence). This CDR3 has 17 amino acids. Trimming shortened V by 1 base and J by 1 base, and 17 bases separated the two germline ends. CDR3 loop: CATSRARGQGRSYEQYF. CDR3 nucleotides: TGTGCCACCAGCAGAGCTCGAGGCCAGGGTCGGTCCTACGAGCAGTACTTC.

The chain has TRBV7-9 and TRBJ1-1; 9 bases are shared with TRBD1. Unmatched junction bases numbered 4, after V lost 5 bases and J lost 0 bases. This CDR3 is built from 15 residues. Germline V gene sequence: CDR1 SEHNR, CDR2 FQNEAQ (reference sequence). The CDR3: CASSLGTGMNTEAFF. CDR3 coding DNA: TGTGCCAGCAGCCTCGGGACAGGGATGAACACTGAAGCTTTCTTT.

This chain connects TRBV20-1 to TRBJ2-7; 9 bases line up with TRBD2. The CDR3 is made up of 14 amino acids. Trimming removed 6 bases from V and 0 bases from J; junction bases left unmatched: 6. CDR1 and CDR2 (germline): DFQATT, SNEGSKA (reference sequence). The chain's CDR3 is CSAGLARLSYEQYF. The CDR3 DNA is TGCAGTGCAGGACTAGCGCGACTCTCCTACGAGCAGTACTTC.

This rearrangement joins TRBV20-1 to TRBJ2-6, with unresolved D. V lost 4 bases and J 9 bases, leaving 13 bases between the germline ends. Germline V gene data show CDR1 as DFQATT and CDR2 as SNEGSKA (reference sequence). The CDR3 totals 13 residues. For the CDR3, the DNA is TGCAGTGCTACTCCAGACACCGACAACGTCCTGACTTTC. It codes for CSATPDTDNVLTF.

This clonotype was counted a single time. V and J are TRBV3-1 and TRBJ2-7; tentatively, D is TRBD1 (6 bases). CDR1 and CDR2 from the germline V gene are LGHDT and YNNKEL (reference sequence). V was pared by 0 bases and J by 7 bases, with 19 bases between. The CDR3 is 16 residues long. The CDR3 here is CASSQETGPLREEQYF. CDR3 DNA: TGTGCCAGCAGCCAAGAGACAGGCCCCCTTAGAGAGGAGCAGTACTTC.

This clonotype was detected only once. This chain connects TRBV9 to TRBJ2-3; D could derive from TRBD1 or TRBD2 (7 bases each). CDR1 and CDR2 (germline): SGDLS, YYNGEE. This CDR3 is built from 18 residues. The V gene lost 4 bases and the J gene lost 1 base, with 22 bases spanning the gap. CDR3 protein: CASSSPRRGGAGTDTQYF. CDR3 in DNA: TGTGCCAGCAGCTCTCCCCGCAGGGGGGGGGCTGGCACAGATACGCAGTATTTT.

This chain joins TRBV13 and TRBJ2-5, with 8 positions matching TRBD2. The CDR3 runs to 18 residues. Germline V lookup: CDR1 PRHDT, CDR2 FYEKMQ (reference sequence). The V gene end was trimmed by 0 bases and the J gene end by 5 bases; junction bases not matched to a gene: 14. The CDR3: CASSLGARVGGAQETQYF. CDR3 nucleotide sequence: TGTGCCAGCAGCTTAGGGGCTCGGGTCGGGGGGGCCCAGGAGACCCAGTACTTC. Combining the CDR3 with reference TRBV13 and TRBJ2-5 gives the whole variable domain AAGVIQSPRHLIKEKRETATLKCYPIPRHDTVYWYQQGPGQDPQFLISFYEKMQSDKGSIPDRFSAQQFSDYHSELNMSSLELGDSALYFCASSLGARVGGAQETQYFGPGTRLLVL.

V and J are TRBV7-9 and TRBJ2-1; D may be TRBD2 (5 bases). Trimming removed 6 bases at V and 8 bases at J, with 11 bases between. Germline values: CDR1 SEHNR, CDR2 FQNEAQ (reference sequence). This CDR3 has 12 amino acids. CDR3 nucleotide sequence: TGTGCCAGCAGTCTAGCCGTCGATGAGCAGTTCTTC. Its protein is CASSLAVDEQFF. The full variable domain, its missing parts supplied by reference TRBV7-9 and TRBJ2-1, is DTGVSQNPRHKITKRGQNVTFRCDPISEHNRLYWYRQTLGQGPEFLTYFQNEAQLEKSRLLSDRFSAERPKGSFSTLEIQRTEQGDSAMYLCASSLAVDEQFFGPGTRLTVL.

Only one count was recorded for this clonotype. V and J are TRBV15 and TRBJ2-7; D is undetermined. The V and J ends lost 3 bases and 3 bases respectively, with 9 bases between them. The CDR3 spans 13 residues. The germline V gene encodes CDR1 LNHNV and CDR2 YYDKDF (reference sequence). In DNA, the CDR3 is TGTGCCACCAGCAGTAAAACGATCTACGAGCAGTACTTC. It translates to CATSSKTIYEQYF.